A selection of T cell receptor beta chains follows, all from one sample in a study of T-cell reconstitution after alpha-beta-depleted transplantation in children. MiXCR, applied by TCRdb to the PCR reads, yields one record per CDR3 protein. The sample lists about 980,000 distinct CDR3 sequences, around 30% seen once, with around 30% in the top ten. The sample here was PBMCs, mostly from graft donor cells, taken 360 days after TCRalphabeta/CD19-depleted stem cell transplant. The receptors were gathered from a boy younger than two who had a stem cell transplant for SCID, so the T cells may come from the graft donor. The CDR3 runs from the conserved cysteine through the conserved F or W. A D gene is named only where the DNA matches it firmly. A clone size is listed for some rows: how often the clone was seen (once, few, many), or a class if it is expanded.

DNA: TGCAGTGCCGGGACTAGCGGGGGGCTGAATGAGCAGTTCTTC; CDR3: CSAGTSGGLNEQFF; V: TRBV20-1; size: once; J: TRBJ2-1; D: TRBD2
DNA: TGCAGCGCAGGACAGGGGATTGGTGACGTCCTGACTTTC; CDR3: CSAGQGIGDVLTF; V: TRBV29-1; size: few; J: TRBJ2-6; D: TRBD1
DNA: TGTGCCAGCAGTTTTGGGTTGGGACAGGGAAGAGAAAAACTGTTTTTT; CDR3: CASSFGLGQGREKLFF; V: TRBV12-3/TRBV12-4; size: NA; J: TRBJ1-4; D: TRBD1
DNA: TGCAGTGCTAGAGATCCAGGGGCGGGTTTTGAAGCTTTCTTT; CDR3: CSARDPGAGFEAFF; V: TRBV20-1; size: NA; J: TRBJ1-1; D: NA
DNA: TGCAGTGCTAGAGATGGGACTAGCTGGCATGAGCAGTTCTTC; CDR3: CSARDGTSWHEQFF; V: TRBV20-1; size: NA; J: TRBJ2-1; D: TRBD2
DNA: TGTGCCACCAGTGATGGGGAGGGGGCCCAAGAGACCCAGTACTTC; CDR3: CATSDGEGAQETQYF; V: TRBV24-1; size: few; J: TRBJ2-5; D: NA
DNA: TGCAGCGTTGTGGGTACCTCCTACACAGATACGCAGTATTTT; CDR3: CSVVGTSYTDTQYF; V: TRBV29-1; size: few; J: TRBJ2-3; D: NA
DNA: TGTGCCACCAGCAGAGATTTTCGGGACAGTGGTATCAGGAGTGAAAAACTGTTTTTT; CDR3: CATSRDFRDSGIRSEKLFF; V: TRBV15; size: NA; J: TRBJ1-4; D: TRBD1
DNA: TGTGCCAGCGGGGGGGTTGGACTGTTTTTT; CDR3: CASGGVGLFF; V: TRBV12-3/TRBV12-4; size: NA; J: TRBJ1-4; D: NA
DNA: TGTGCCAGCAGCTTAGTTGTGACAAGCGGGGGGAACGAGCAGTACTTC; CDR3: CASSLVVTSGGNEQYF; V: TRBV7-2; size: few; J: TRBJ2-7; D: TRBD2
DNA: TGCAGTGCGCCCCGGGACAGGGGCGGGTACGAGCAGTACTTC; CDR3: CSAPRDRGGYEQYF; V: TRBV20-1; size: few; J: TRBJ2-7; D: TRBD1
DNA: TGTGCCAGCAGCCCGACCGCGGACAACAATGAGCAGTTCTTC; CDR3: CASSPTADNNEQFF; V: TRBV12-3/TRBV12-4; size: few; J: TRBJ2-1; D: NA
DNA: TGTGCCATCACCTACTTACTTTGCTCGGTCGACTACGAGCAGTACTTC; CDR3: CAITYLLCSVDYEQYF; V: TRBV10-3; size: NA; J: TRBJ2-7; D: NA
DNA: TGTGCCAGCAGCTTGGGTCCAGGGGCGGGCAATGAGCAGTTCTTC; CDR3: CASSLGPGAGNEQFF; V: TRBV7-7; size: NA; J: TRBJ2-1; D: NA
DNA: TGTGCCAGCAGTATCCGGACAGCCTACGAGCAGTACTTC; CDR3: CASSIRTAYEQYF; V: TRBV12-3/TRBV12-4; size: NA; J: TRBJ2-7; D: NA
DNA: TGTGCCAGCAGGGGTGGATGGGGGAGCGAGCAGTACTTC; CDR3: CASRGGWGSEQYF; V: TRBV12-3/TRBV12-4; size: few; J: TRBJ2-7; D: NA
DNA: TGTGCCAGCAGCCAAGTCGGGGGCGGGGGATTAAACATTCAGTACTTC; CDR3: CASSQVGGGGLNIQYF; V: TRBV4-2; size: NA; J: TRBJ2-4; D: NA
DNA: TGTGCCAGCAGTGAATTAGATGGTTGGGGTAGTTACAATGAGCAGTTCTTC; CDR3: CASSELDGWGSYNEQFF; V: TRBV25-1; size: NA; J: TRBJ2-1; D: NA
DNA: TGTGCCAGCAGCTATTGGGAGTGGGATACGCAGTATTTT; CDR3: CASSYWEWDTQYF; V: TRBV7-9; size: NA; J: TRBJ2-3; D: NA
DNA: TGTGCCAGCAGCAGGACAGGGAAAGCCTACGAGCAGTACTTC; CDR3: CASSRTGKAYEQYF; V: TRBV5-6; size: NA; J: TRBJ2-7; D: TRBD1
DNA: TGTGCCACCAGCAGAGTGGCCCCAACCTCGCGACAGGGGGCTTACGAGCAGTACTTC; CDR3: CATSRVAPTSRQGAYEQYF; V: TRBV15; size: NA; J: TRBJ2-7; D: TRBD1
DNA: TGTGCCAGCAGCTACACAGGGGTGATCTTCGAGACCCAGTACTTC; CDR3: CASSYTGVIFETQYF; V: TRBV11-2; size: few; J: TRBJ2-5; D: TRBD1
DNA: TGTGCCAGCAGCTGGCCTGCCGCCTACGAGCAGTACTTC; CDR3: CASSWPAAYEQYF; V: TRBV12-3/TRBV12-4; size: NA; J: TRBJ2-7; D: NA
DNA: TGCAGCGTTGATCCGCCGGGCACAGATACGCAGTATTTT; CDR3: CSVDPPGTDTQYF; V: TRBV29-1; size: few; J: TRBJ2-3; D: NA
DNA: TGTGCCAGCACCCCCAGACAATTACCCTCCTACGAGCAGTACTTC; CDR3: CASTPRQLPSYEQYF; V: TRBV5-6; size: NA; J: TRBJ2-7; D: NA
DNA: TGCAGTGCTAGTTCCTGGGACAGGGCCACCGGGACCCAGTACTTC; CDR3: CSASSWDRATGTQYF; V: TRBV20-1; size: NA; J: TRBJ2-5; D: TRBD1
DNA: TGTGCCAGCAGTTACGGGACAGGGGATGGAGCTTTCTTT; CDR3: CASSYGTGDGAFF; V: TRBV6-2/TRBV6-3; size: NA; J: TRBJ1-1; D: TRBD1
DNA: TGTGCCAGCAGCCCAAAGGGCGGGACAGGGCGAGGAGATACGCAGTATTTT; CDR3: CASSPKGGTGRGDTQYF; V: TRBV7-8; size: few; J: TRBJ2-3; D: TRBD1
DNA: TGCGCCAGCTCCGGGACGGCCAGTCCTGAAAAACTGTTTTTT; CDR3: CASSGTASPEKLFF; V: TRBV10-2; size: few; J: TRBJ1-4; D: NA
DNA: TGTGCCAGCTCACCAGGCGGGACAGGCTACGAGCAGTACTTC; CDR3: CASSPGGTGYEQYF; V: TRBV18; size: few; J: TRBJ2-7; D: TRBD1
DNA: TGTGCCAGCAGCTCTCATCCTAGGGGTCGCTCCTACAATGAGCAGTTCTTC; CDR3: CASSSHPRGRSYNEQFF; V: TRBV7-3; size: few; J: TRBJ2-1; D: NA
DNA: TGCGCCAGCAGCTTGACCCAGGGGGACGAGCAGTACTTC; CDR3: CASSLTQGDEQYF; V: TRBV5-1; size: NA; J: TRBJ2-7; D: TRBD1
DNA: TGTGCCAGCAGTTTGGTCAAGGGTAAAGACACCATATATTTT; CDR3: CASSLVKGKDTIYF; V: TRBV28; size: once; J: TRBJ1-3; D: NA
DNA: TGTGCCAGCAGCCAAGACACCCGAGGGGGGCCTCATAAGGAGCAGTTCTTC; CDR3: CASSQDTRGGPHKEQFF; V: TRBV4-2; size: few; J: TRBJ2-1; D: NA
DNA: TGTGCCATCAGTGACCTCCGGGACAGAGATTACGAGCAGTACTTC; CDR3: CAISDLRDRDYEQYF; V: TRBV10-3; size: NA; J: TRBJ2-7; D: TRBD1
DNA: TGCGCCAGCAGCTTGGGTATCGGGGGGCGAGGTGAGACCCAGTACTTC; CDR3: CASSLGIGGRGETQYF; V: TRBV5-1; size: NA; J: TRBJ2-5; D: NA
DNA: TGCGCCAGCAGCCAAGTTTTATATGAAAAACTGTTTTTT; CDR3: CASSQVLYEKLFF; V: TRBV4-1; size: NA; J: TRBJ1-4; D: NA
DNA: TGTGCCACCAGTGCGGGAACCGCAGGTTTCTATGGCTACACCTTC; CDR3: CATSAGTAGFYGYTF; V: TRBV24-1; size: few; J: TRBJ1-2; D: NA
DNA: TGTGCCAGCAGGGGTGAACCGGGACTAGCGTCCGAGCAGTACTTC; CDR3: CASRGEPGLASEQYF; V: TRBV2; size: few; J: TRBJ2-7; D: TRBD2
DNA: TGTGCCAGCAGCTTAGTGATCTTCGGCGGGGCTTCCTCGACCGGGGAGCTGTTTTTT; CDR3: CASSLVIFGGASSTGELFF; V: TRBV11-1; size: NA; J: TRBJ2-2; D: NA
DNA: TGTGCCAGTAGTATAGTCTCCCGTGCGGGGTCCTACAATGAGCAGTTCTTC; CDR3: CASSIVSRAGSYNEQFF; V: TRBV19; size: NA; J: TRBJ2-1; D: NA
DNA: TGTGCCACCAGCAGAGAGTACCCAAATGAAAAACTGTTTTTT; CDR3: CATSREYPNEKLFF; V: TRBV15; size: NA; J: TRBJ1-4; D: NA
DNA: TGTGCCAGCTGCCAAGACCCGGGGGGGCTCTCCTACAATGAGCAGTTCTTC; CDR3: CASCQDPGGLSYNEQFF; V: TRBV3-1; size: NA; J: TRBJ2-1; D: TRBD2
DNA: TGTGCCAGCAGGGGAACTGGGACTCCCACTCGGAGCTCCTACGAGCAGTACTTC; CDR3: CASRGTGTPTRSSYEQYF; V: TRBV2; size: NA; J: TRBJ2-7; D: NA
DNA: TGCGCCAGCAGCCGGGACGGTTCTAACTATGGCTACACCTTC; CDR3: CASSRDGSNYGYTF; V: TRBV5-1; size: few; J: TRBJ1-2; D: NA
DNA: TGCGCCAGCAGCCAGACACCAGGGCACGAGCAGTACTTC; CDR3: CASSQTPGHEQYF; V: TRBV4-3; size: NA; J: TRBJ2-7; D: NA
DNA: TGCGCCACGAGCGGACGTGGCGACACAGATACGCAGTATTTT; CDR3: CATSGRGDTDTQYF; V: TRBV5-1; size: NA; J: TRBJ2-3; D: NA
DNA: TGCGCCAGCGGAACTAGCTACACAGATACGCAGTATTTT; CDR3: CASGTSYTDTQYF; V: TRBV5-1; size: few; J: TRBJ2-3; D: NA
DNA: TGTGCCAGCACACCGGGCTTAGCGGATGAGCAGTTCTTC; CDR3: CASTPGLADEQFF; V: TRBV27; size: NA; J: TRBJ2-1; D: NA